Only a few counts were recorded for the clone carrying this T cell receptor (beta chain). This CDR3 has 18 amino acids. Trimming took off 5 bases at V and 1 base at J, with 23 bases between the two ends. Germline lookup yields CDR1 SGHAT and CDR2 FQNNGV. The source of the sample is a study of CD8 T cells in ankylosing spondylitis. One entry per CDR3 protein results from TCRdb running MiXCR on the 5' RACE reads. The sample yields fewer than 250,000 distinct CDR3 sequences, roughly a tenth seen once. Sample: blood, either unsorted or a sorted T cell fraction (not recorded which). The rearrangement links TRBV11-2 to TRBJ1-2; maybe TRBD1 (6 bases). This clonotype was obtained from a male donor with ankylosing spondylitis or in good health (not recorded which). CDR3 loop: CASSPGGRGRYINYGYTF. DNA for the CDR3: TGTGCCAGCAGCCCCGGGGGCAGGGGTAGATATATTAACTATGGCTACACCTTC.